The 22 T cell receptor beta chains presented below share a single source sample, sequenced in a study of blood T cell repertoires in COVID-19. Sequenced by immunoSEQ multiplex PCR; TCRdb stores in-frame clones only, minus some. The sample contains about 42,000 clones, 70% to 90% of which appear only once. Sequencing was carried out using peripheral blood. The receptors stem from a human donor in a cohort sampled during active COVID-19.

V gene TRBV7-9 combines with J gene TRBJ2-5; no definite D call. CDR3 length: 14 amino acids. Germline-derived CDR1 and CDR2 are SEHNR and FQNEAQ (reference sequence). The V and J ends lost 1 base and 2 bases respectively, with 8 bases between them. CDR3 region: CASSLGQVQETQYF. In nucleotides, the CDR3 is TGTGCCAGCAGCTTAGGGCAGGTGCAAGAGACCCAGTACTTC.

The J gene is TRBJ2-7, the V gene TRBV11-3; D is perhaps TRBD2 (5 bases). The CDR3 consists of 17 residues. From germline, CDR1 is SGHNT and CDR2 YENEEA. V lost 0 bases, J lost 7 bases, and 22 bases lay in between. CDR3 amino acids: CASSLDIGLRGGFEQYF. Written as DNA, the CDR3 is TGTGCCAGCAGCTTAGATATTGGACTGCGCGGAGGTTTTGAGCAGTACTTC.

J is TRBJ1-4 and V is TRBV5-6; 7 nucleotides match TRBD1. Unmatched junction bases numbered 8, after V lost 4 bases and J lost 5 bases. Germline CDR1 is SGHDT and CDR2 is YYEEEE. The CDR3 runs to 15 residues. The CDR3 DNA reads TGTGCCAGCAGCCCACCGGGACAGAGGAATGAAAAACTGTTTTTT. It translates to CASSPPGQRNEKLFF.

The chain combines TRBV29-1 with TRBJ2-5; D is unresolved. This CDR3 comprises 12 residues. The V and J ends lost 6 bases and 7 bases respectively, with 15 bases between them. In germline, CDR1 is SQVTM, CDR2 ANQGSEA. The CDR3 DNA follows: TGCAGCGTCCAAGACAACTCCGGGACCCAGTACTTC. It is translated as CSVQDNSGTQYF.

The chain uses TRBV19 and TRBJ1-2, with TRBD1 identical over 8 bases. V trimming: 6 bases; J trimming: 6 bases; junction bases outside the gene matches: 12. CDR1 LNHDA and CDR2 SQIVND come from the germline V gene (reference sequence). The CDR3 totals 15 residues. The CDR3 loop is CASSTLGTGGDGYTF. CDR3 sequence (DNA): TGTGCCAGTAGCACCCTAGGTACAGGGGGGGATGGCTACACCTTC.

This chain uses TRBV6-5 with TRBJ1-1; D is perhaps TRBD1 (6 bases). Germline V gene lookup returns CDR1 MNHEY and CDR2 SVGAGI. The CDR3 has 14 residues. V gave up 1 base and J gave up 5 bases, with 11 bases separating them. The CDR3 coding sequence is TGTGCCAGCAGTTACTACAGGGAGGGAACTGAAGCTTTCTTT. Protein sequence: CASSYYREGTEAFF.

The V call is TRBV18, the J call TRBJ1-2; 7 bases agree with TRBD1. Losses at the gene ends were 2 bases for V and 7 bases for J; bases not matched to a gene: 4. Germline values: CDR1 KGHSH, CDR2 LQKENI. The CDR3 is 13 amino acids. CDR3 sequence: CASSPGTERGYTF. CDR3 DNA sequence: TGTGCCAGCTCACCAGGGACAGAACGTGGCTACACCTTC.

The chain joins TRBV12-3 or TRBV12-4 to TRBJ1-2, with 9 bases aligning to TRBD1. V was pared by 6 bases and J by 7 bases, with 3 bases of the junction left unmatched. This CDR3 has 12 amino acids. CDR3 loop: CASRTGGGGYTF. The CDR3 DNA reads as TGTGCCAGCAGGACAGGGGGTGGTGGCTACACCTTC.

The CDR3 sequence: CASSRLADTNTGELFF. The CDR3 DNA reads as TGTGCCAGCAGCCGACTAGCGGATACGAACACCGGGGAGCTGTTTTTT. This chain connects TRBV13 to TRBJ2-2, with TRBD2 matching 9 bases. The V and J ends lost 5 bases and 0 bases, in that order; junction bases with no gene match: 4. This CDR3 has 16 amino acids. CDR1 and CDR2 (germline): PRHDT, FYEKMQ (reference sequence).

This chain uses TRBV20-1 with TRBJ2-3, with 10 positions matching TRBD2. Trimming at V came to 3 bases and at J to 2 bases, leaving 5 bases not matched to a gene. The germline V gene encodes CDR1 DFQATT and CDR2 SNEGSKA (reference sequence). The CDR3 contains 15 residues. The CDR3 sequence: CSASILAGFTDTQYF. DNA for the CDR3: TGCAGTGCTAGTATACTAGCGGGGTTCACAGATACGCAGTATTTT.

CDR3 coding DNA: TGTGCCATCAGTGAAAGGGCGAGACTAGGTATTCCTAATCGTGAGCAGTTCTTC. It is translated as CAISERARLGIPNREQFF. The chain has TRBV10-3 and TRBJ2-1, with D possibly TRBD2 on 6 matching bases. Germline V gene lookup returns CDR1 ENHRY and CDR2 SYGVKD. This CDR3 has 18 amino acids. V was clipped by 3 bases and J by 9 bases, with 27 bases between them.

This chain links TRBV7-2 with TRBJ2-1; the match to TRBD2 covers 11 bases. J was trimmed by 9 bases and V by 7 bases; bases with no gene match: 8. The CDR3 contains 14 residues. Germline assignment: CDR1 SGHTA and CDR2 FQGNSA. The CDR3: CASKRLAGRGEQFF. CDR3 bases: TGTGCCAGCAAGAGACTAGCGGGGAGGGGTGAGCAGTTCTTC.

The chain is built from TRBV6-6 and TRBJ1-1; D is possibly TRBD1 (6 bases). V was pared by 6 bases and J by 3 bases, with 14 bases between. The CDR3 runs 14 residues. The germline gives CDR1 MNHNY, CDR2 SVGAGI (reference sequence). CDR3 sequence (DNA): TGTGCCAGCAGCGCCATAGGGGGGGACACTGAAGCTTTCTTT. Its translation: CASSAIGGDTEAFF.

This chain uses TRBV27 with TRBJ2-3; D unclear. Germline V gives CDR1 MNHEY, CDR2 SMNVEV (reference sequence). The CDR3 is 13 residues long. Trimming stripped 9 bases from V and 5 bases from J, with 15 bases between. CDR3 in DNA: TGTGCCAGGATATCCTCCCACAGAGATACGCAGTATTTT. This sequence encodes CARISSHRDTQYF.

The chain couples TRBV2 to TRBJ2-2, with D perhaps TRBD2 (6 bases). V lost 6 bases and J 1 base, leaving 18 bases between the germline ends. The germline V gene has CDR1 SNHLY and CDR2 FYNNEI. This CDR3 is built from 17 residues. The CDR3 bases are TGTGCCAGCAGCGGGGGTGCGGCGGTCAGGAACACCGGGGAGCTGTTTTTT. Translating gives CASSGGAAVRNTGELFF.

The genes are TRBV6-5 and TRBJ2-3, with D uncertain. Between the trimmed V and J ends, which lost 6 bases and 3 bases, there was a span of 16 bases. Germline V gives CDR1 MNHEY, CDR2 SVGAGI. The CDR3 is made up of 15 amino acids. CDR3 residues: CASRPAARSTDTQYF. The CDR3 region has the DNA TGTGCCAGCAGACCCGCGGCGCGTTCGACAGATACGCAGTATTTT.

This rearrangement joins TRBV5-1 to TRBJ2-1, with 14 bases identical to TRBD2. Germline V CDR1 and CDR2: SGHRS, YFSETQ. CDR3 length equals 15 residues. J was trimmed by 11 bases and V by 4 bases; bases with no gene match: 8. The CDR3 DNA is TGCGCCAGCAGCGTAACCGGGACTAGCGGGGGCCAGCAGTTCTTC. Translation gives CASSVTGTSGGQQFF.

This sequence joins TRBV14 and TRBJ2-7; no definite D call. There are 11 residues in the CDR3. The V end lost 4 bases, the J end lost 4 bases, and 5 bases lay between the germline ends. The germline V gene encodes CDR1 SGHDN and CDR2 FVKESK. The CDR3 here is CASSREYEQYF. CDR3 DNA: TGTGCCAGCAGCCGCGAATACGAGCAGTACTTC.

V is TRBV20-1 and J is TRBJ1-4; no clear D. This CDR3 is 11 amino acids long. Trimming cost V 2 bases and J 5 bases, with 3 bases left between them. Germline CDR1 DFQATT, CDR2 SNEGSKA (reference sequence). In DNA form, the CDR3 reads TGCAGTGCTAGACAGAATGAAAAACTGTTTTTT. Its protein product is CSARQNEKLFF.

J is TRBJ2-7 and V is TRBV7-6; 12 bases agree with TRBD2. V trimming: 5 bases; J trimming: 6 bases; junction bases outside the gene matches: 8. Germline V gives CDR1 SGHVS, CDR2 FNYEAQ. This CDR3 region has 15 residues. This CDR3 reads CASSPASGGAGEQYF. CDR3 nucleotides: TGTGCCAGCAGCCCAGCTAGCGGGGGGGCAGGCGAGCAGTACTTC.

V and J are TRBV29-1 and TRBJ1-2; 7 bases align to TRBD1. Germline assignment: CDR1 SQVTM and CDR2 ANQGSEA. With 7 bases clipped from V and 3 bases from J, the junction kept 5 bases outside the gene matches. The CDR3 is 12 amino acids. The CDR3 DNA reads TGCAGCGCTGAGGGACAGTACTATGGCTACACCTTC. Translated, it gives CSAEGQYYGYTF.

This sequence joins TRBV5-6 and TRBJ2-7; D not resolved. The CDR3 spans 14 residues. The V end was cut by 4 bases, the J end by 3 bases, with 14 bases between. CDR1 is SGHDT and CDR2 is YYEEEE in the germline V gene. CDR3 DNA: TGTGCCAGCAGCCCGGTCTCGCGGATCTACGAGCAGTACTTC. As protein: CASSPVSRIYEQYF.